This is a list of T cell receptor beta chains from one sample in a study of shared clonotypes between healthy human individuals. The protocol was immunoSEQ multiplex PCR, while the TCRdb copy is restricted to in-frame clones and leaves out a portion. This table holds around 1,900,000 clones, roughly 93% found once. Sequencing used naive CD8+ T cells from PBMCs. The receptor source for this set is a young man in good health. Some clones in this sample may be carry-over from other donors' samples. Both conserved end residues are part of each CDR3. A D gene is named only where the DNA matches it firmly.

CDR3 protein	D gene	V gene	J gene
CASSSRTGSSGANVLTF	-	TRBV7-2	TRBJ2-6
CASSLGTGLDTQYF	TRBD1	TRBV5-8	TRBJ2-3
CASSLGEQYF	-	TRBV28	TRBJ2-7
CASSPGSGSEQYF	-	TRBV9	TRBJ2-7
CASSVGMVAGEDTQYF	TRBD2	TRBV9	TRBJ2-3
CASSPTRDLTDTQYF	-	TRBV7-9	TRBJ2-3
CASSLFGGTANTGELFF	-	TRBV7-9	TRBJ2-2
CASSLISLSSYNEQFF	-	TRBV28	TRBJ2-1
CASSEVYGVRSNQPQHF	-	TRBV6-1	TRBJ1-5
CASSIVGTSGYNEQFF	TRBD2	TRBV19	TRBJ2-1
CASSPQGTFSEQYF	TRBD1	TRBV7-9	TRBJ2-7
CASSLRGLYNEQFF	-	TRBV28	TRBJ2-1
CASRASGGSGYTF	TRBD1	TRBV28	TRBJ1-2
CASDITRDRASYEQYF	TRBD1	TRBV12-5	TRBJ2-7
CASSLVGGEFSYEQYF	-	TRBV7-9	TRBJ2-7
CATSRVGMGDEQYF	-	TRBV15	TRBJ2-7
CASSRTYHEQYF	-	TRBV2	TRBJ2-7
CASSAGLLPYEQYF	-	TRBV5-1	TRBJ2-7
CASSVSDRDHGYTF	-	TRBV28	TRBJ1-2
CASSDWSSAYNEQFF	-	TRBV6-4	TRBJ2-1
CAWSRSKLLAGGGTGELFF	TRBD2	TRBV30	TRBJ2-2
CSVQLQGLAGSYEQYF	TRBD2	TRBV29-1	TRBJ2-7
CASSTGTGFYEQYF	TRBD1	TRBV27	TRBJ2-7
CASSPTPGLAGGSSYNEQFF	TRBD2	TRBV9	TRBJ2-1
CASSQDRQGVDSPLHF	-	TRBV4-3	TRBJ1-6
CASRFAFGQGPHEQYF	TRBD1	TRBV6-6	TRBJ2-7
CASSVGGSGVNEQFF	TRBD2	TRBV9	TRBJ2-1
CASSSPVLTRPDSYEQYF	-	TRBV28	TRBJ2-7
CSVTKGQGYEQYF	TRBD1	TRBV29-1	-
CASSVGGWNEAFF	-	TRBV9	TRBJ1-1
CASRGNEQYF	-	TRBV4-1	TRBJ2-7
CASSLLPDRSYNEQFF	-	TRBV11-2	TRBJ2-1
CASSVAGAQETQYF	-	TRBV9	TRBJ2-5
CASSLGVSARGWEQYF	-	TRBV7-2	TRBJ2-7
CASSPFRTSIYEQYF	TRBD2	TRBV27	TRBJ2-7
CASSFAAMNTEAFF	-	TRBV5-6	TRBJ1-1
CASSVGPAGHNEQFF	-	TRBV9	TRBJ2-1
CASSNQYSNQPQHF	-	TRBV10-2	TRBJ1-5
CASSHEPATNEKLFF	-	TRBV4-1	TRBJ1-4
CASRLTGGATGELFF	TRBD1	TRBV6-1	TRBJ2-2
CASSRVEDSSYEQYF	-	TRBV4-1	TRBJ2-7
CASSSRDRDPVPNQPQHF	TRBD1	TRBV19	TRBJ1-5
CASSQLLADLGEQYF	TRBD2	TRBV4-1	TRBJ2-7
CASSLGTRNNYGYTF	-	TRBV27	TRBJ1-2
CASSAGTGITEAFF	TRBD1	TRBV28	TRBJ1-1
CASGRGTGRVDTEAFF	TRBD1	TRBV12-5	TRBJ1-1
CASSGLGGLAENNEQFF	TRBD2	TRBV5-6	TRBJ2-1
CASSEAGPSNTGELFF	-	TRBV2	TRBJ2-2
CASSPIIGGDEQFF	-	TRBV27	TRBJ2-1
CTSSQVRVLAEAFF	-	TRBV1	TRBJ1-1
CASSDRASYNEQFF	TRBD1	TRBV19	TRBJ2-1
CASSFNGWDEQYF	-	TRBV7-9	TRBJ2-7